This section outlines one T cell receptor beta chain sequence together with its context. TCRdb derives one entry per CDR3 protein from the 5' RACE reads, leaving out DNA. The sample includes some 300,000 distinct CDR3 sequences. The data derive from a study of monozygotic twins with inflammatory bowel disease. The CDR3 spans 14 residues. Per the germline V gene, CDR1 is SGHNT and CDR2 is YYREEE (reference sequence). No sorting of T cells preceded isolation of total RNA from whole blood. The sequence was collected from a human donor with ulcerative colitis or Crohn's disease, or a healthy co-twin of an affected twin (not recorded which). The chain recombines TRBV5-4 with TRBJ2-1; with no DNA, the TCRdb D assignment of TRBD1 cannot be verified. Sequencing was done on a sample of blood. The CDR3 region is CASSPPQGYNEQFF.